The entry below describes one T cell receptor beta chain. Only CD45RO-negative cells positively selected for CCR7 counted as naive CD8 cells, so terminally differentiated effector memory CD45RA+ cells were excluded. The source of the sample is a study of shared clonotypes between healthy human individuals. For the study at large: Ranging from 18 to 49 in age, donors were a couple of women and a few men.

Germline V gene data show CDR1 as MNHEY and CDR2 as SVGAGI. With 5 bases removed from V and 0 bases from J, the gap between germline ends came to 5 bases. The CDR3 runs to 13 residues. For each subset, genomic DNA was distributed in equal portions over several immunoSEQ plates. Sorted subsets were amplified in replicate PCRs using approximately 0.2 ug DNA, approximately 30,000 T cell genomes. Repertoires were generated with immunoSEQ multiplex PCR, while TCRdb's copy carries only in-frame clones and drops some. The sample carries roughly 2.1 million clones, about 93% recorded once. The V and J genes are TRBV6-5 and TRBJ2-4, with no clear D. Sequencing input: naive CD8+ T cells from PBMCs. The receptor was isolated from a man in his late teens or twenties in good health. Some clones in this sample may be carry-over from other donors' samples. The CDR3 DNA reads as TGTGCCAGCAGTCCAGTAGCCAAAAACATTCAGTACTTC. Protein: CASSPVAKNIQYF.